This T cell receptor beta chain emerged from a study of T-cell reconstitution after alpha-beta-depleted transplantation in children. TCRbeta library preparation incorporated unique molecular identifiers. Using its own MiXCR run on the PCR reads, TCRdb lists one record per CDR3 protein. The table shows around 600,000 distinct CDR3 sequences, with approximately 16% occurring only once. Per the germline V gene, CDR1 is SGHDT and CDR2 is YYEEEE. V lost 4 bases and J lost 5, with 16 bases in between. The CDR3 is made up of 15 amino acids. At least ten counts were recorded for this clonotype. The chain has TRBV5-6 and TRBJ1-5; the D is unclear. The sequence was obtained from a human donor who donated a stem cell graft to a child with acute myeloid leukemia. Sequencing used PBMCs from the stem cell graft donor, obtained from the stem cell graft. This CDR3 is CASSPGGSSYQPQHF. For the CDR3, the DNA is TGTGCCAGCAGCCCCGGAGGCAGTTCGTATCAGCCCCAGCATTTT. Complete variable domain (other parts from reference TRBV5-6 and TRBJ1-5): DAGVTQSPTHLIKTRGQQVTLRCSPKSGHDTVSWYQQALGQGPQFIFQYYEEEERQRGNFPDRFSGHQFPNYSSELNVNALLLGDSALYLCASSPGGSSYQPQHFGDGTRLSIL.